This entry concerns a single TCR beta chain. The protocol was immunoSEQ multiplex PCR, while the TCRdb copy is restricted to in-frame clones and leaves out a portion. The sample records roughly 40,000 clones, 80% to 90% being singletons. This sample was taken from a study of T cell changes during pregnancy in multiple sclerosis. Germline V lookup: CDR1 SGHTA, CDR2 FQGTGA. This CDR3 comprises 15 residues. V lost 3 bases, J lost 0 bases, and 3 bases stayed unmatched. The source was CD4+ T cells from peripheral blood mononuclear cells, collected in the first trimester of pregnancy. The V gene is TRBV7-3, the J gene TRBJ2-7; TRBD2 matches 9 bases. This sequence was found in a female donor with multiple sclerosis, enrolled in a pregnancy study. CDR3 nucleotide sequence: TGTGCCAGCAGCTTGCGGGGGGGCTCCTCCTACGAGCAGTACTTC. Residues: CASSLRGGSSYEQYF. Variable domain in full (rest from reference TRBV7-3 and TRBJ2-7): GAGVSQTPSNKVTEKGKYVELRCDPISGHTALYWYRQSLGQGPEFLIYFQGTGAADDSGLPNDRFFAVRPEGSVSTLKIQRTERGDSAVYLCASSLRGGSSYEQYFGPGTRLTVT.